This T cell receptor (beta chain) was recovered during a study of shared clonotypes between healthy human individuals. From germline, CDR1 is MDHEN and CDR2 SYDVKM. The CDR3 is 15 residues long. V shed 7 bases and J 7 bases; nucleotides not matched to a gene: 13. Only in-frame clones appear in the TCRdb table, and some are missing; sequencing was by immunoSEQ multiplex PCR. The data show hundreds of thousands of clones, roughly four fifths seen once. This TCR was recovered from a woman in her thirties or forties in good health. Some clones in this sample may be carry-over from other donors' samples. The sample was PBMCs. The chain carries TRBV28 and TRBJ2-1; 7 bases are shared with TRBD2. CDR3 loop: CASTFRRGGFNEQFF. CDR3 nucleotide sequence: TGTGCCAGCACTTTCAGGCGGGGAGGGTTTAATGAGCAGTTCTTC. The full variable domain, its missing parts supplied by reference TRBV28 and TRBJ2-1, is DVKVTQSSRYLVKRTGEKVFLECVQDMDHENMFWYRQDPGLGLRLIYFSYDVKMKEKGDIPEGYSVSREKKERFSLILESASTNQTSMYLCASTFRRGGFNEQFFGPGTRLTVL.